The entry that follows covers one T cell receptor (beta chain) sequence. Repertoires were generated with immunoSEQ multiplex PCR, while TCRdb's copy carries only in-frame clones and drops some. Among fewer than 90,000 clones listed, roughly 84% were seen once. Germline V lookup: CDR1 LGHNA, CDR2 YSLEER. V lost 2 bases and J 0 bases, leaving 14 bases between the germline ends. The CDR3 is made up of 17 amino acids. This specimen comes from a study of control samples from healthy donors and cancer patients. The sequence came from a man aged 50 to 60 in good health. The material sequenced was blood. V is TRBV4-3 and J is TRBJ1-5; D gene uncertain. CDR3 nucleotide sequence: TGCGCCAGCAGCCAACCTAGGGCGGCTGATAGCAATCAGCCCCAGCATTTT. Translating gives CASSQPRAADSNQPQHF.